These 14 T cell receptor beta chains originate from one sample sequenced in a study of blood T cell repertoires in COVID-19. Profiling relied on immunoSEQ multiplex PCR, and the TCRdb table lists in-frame clones only, not all of them. The data contain around 310,000 clones, approximately 87% of them singletons. The material sequenced was peripheral blood. The source is a woman in her forties or fifties with active or convalescent COVID-19.

The V and J genes are TRBV19 and TRBJ1-4, with D perhaps TRBD1 (5 bases). The CDR3 loop spans 15 amino acids. Germline V gene lookup returns CDR1 LNHDA and CDR2 SQIVND (reference sequence). V dropped 1 base and J dropped 14 bases, with 20 bases sitting between them. CDR3 nucleotides: TGTGCCAGTAGTATAGGGGAGGTCGCGTATGCAGGGCTGTTTTTT. It translates to CASSIGEVAYAGLFF.

This chain connects TRBV4-1 to TRBJ1-2, with 8 bases matching TRBD1. This CDR3 has 15 amino acids. J was trimmed by 5 bases and V by 2 bases; bases with no gene match: 7. Per germline, CDR1 MGHRA and CDR2 YSYEKL. The CDR3 region is CASSQTGTGLYGYTF. DNA of the CDR3: TGCGCCAGCAGCCAAACCGGGACAGGACTTTATGGCTACACCTTC.

The chain combines TRBV4-2 with TRBJ2-1; D is uncertain. The V end was cut by 2 bases, the J end by 8 bases, with 13 bases between. The CDR3 totals 14 residues. From germline, CDR1 is LGHNA and CDR2 YNFKEQ. The CDR3 sequence is CASSQRHLGYEQFF. CDR3 DNA sequence: TGTGCCAGCAGCCAAAGACATTTAGGCTATGAGCAGTTCTTC.

The chain is built from TRBV18 and TRBJ1-2, with TRBD1 as a possible D gene (5 bases). Germline CDR1 is KGHSH and CDR2 is LQKENI. The CDR3 has 14 residues. V was trimmed by 2 bases and J by 1 base, leaving 8 bases between them. The CDR3 loop reads CASSPKTDNYGYTF. The CDR3 nucleotides read TGTGCCAGCTCACCAAAGACAGATAACTATGGCTACACCTTC.

The rearrangement uses TRBV3-1 (or the pseudogene TRBV3-2) and TRBJ2-7, with 7 bases lining up with TRBD2. Per the germline V gene, CDR1 is LGHDT and CDR2 is YNNKEL (reference sequence). V was pared by 3 bases and J by 4 bases, with 6 bases of the junction left unmatched. The CDR3 totals 14 residues. The DNA of the CDR3 is TGTGCCAGCAGCCAGCTTGTCGGGGGGTACGAGCAGTACTTC. Amino acids: CASSQLVGGYEQYF.

In this sample, this clone turned up a few times. The rearrangement uses TRBV7-8 and TRBJ2-3, with TRBD2 identical over 9 bases. The germline V gene has CDR1 SGHVS and CDR2 FQNEAQ. V gave up 5 bases and J gave up 1 base; unmatched junction bases: 4. The CDR3 extends over 15 amino acids. The CDR3: CASSQRGEGTDTQYF. The CDR3 nucleotides read TGTGCCAGCAGCCAGCGGGGGGAGGGCACAGATACGCAGTATTTT.

The genes are TRBV7-6 and TRBJ2-1, with a tentative D call TRBD1 (5 bases). The germline V gene has CDR1 SGHVS and CDR2 FNYEAQ. This CDR3 has 12 amino acids. The V gene lost 1 base and the J gene lost 9 bases, with 7 bases spanning the gap. CDR3 protein: CASSLGGGEQFF. The CDR3 DNA sequence: TGTGCCAGCAGCTTAGGGGGCGGTGAGCAGTTCTTC.

This clone was counted between two and nine times. The rearrangement links TRBV19 to TRBJ1-2; 8 bases match TRBD1. CDR3 size: 13 residues. Germline V gene data show CDR1 as LNHDA and CDR2 as SQIVND (reference sequence). Trimming cost V 8 bases and J 9 bases; bases outside gene matches: 11. CDR3 in DNA: TGTGCCAGTTCCGCCCCGGACAGGGTTCGCTACACCTTC. Translating it yields CASSAPDRVRYTF.

Remarks on this clone: A junction boundary mismatches the germline segment, possibly from a read error. CDR3: CASSRQPGGRETQYF. The CDR3 DNA reads TGTGCTAGCAGCCGGCAGCCAGGGGGACGAGAGACCCAGTACTTC. The gene calls are TRBV7-7 and TRBJ2-5, with TRBD1 identical over 7 bases. Looked up from germline, CDR1 is SSHAT and CDR2 is FNYEAQ (reference sequence). This CDR3 region has 15 residues.

V gene TRBV6-2 or TRBV6-3 combines with J gene TRBJ2-1; 9 bases agree with TRBD2. J lost 8 bases, V lost 0 bases, and 8 bases had no gene match. This CDR3 has 16 residues. CDR1 and CDR2 (germline): MNHEY, SVGEGT. The CDR3 spells CASSYSGLAGIYEQFF. For the CDR3, the DNA is TGTGCCAGCAGTTACTCGGGGCTAGCGGGAATTTATGAGCAGTTCTTC.

J is TRBJ2-2 and V is TRBV5-4; 10 bases align to TRBD1. Germline assignment: CDR1 SGHNT and CDR2 YYREEE (reference sequence). Unmatched junction bases numbered 10, after V lost 10 bases and J lost 4 bases. This CDR3 region has 15 residues. The CDR3 nucleotides are TGTGCCGGACAGGGGGAGCCTGTTGCCACCGGGGAGCTGTTTTTT. Protein: CAGQGEPVATGELFF.

The CDR3 loop is CAISGGQGVTEAFF. In nucleotides, the CDR3 is TGTGCCATCAGTGGGGGACAGGGGGTGACTGAAGCTTTCTTT. The rearrangement uses TRBV10-3 and TRBJ1-1, with TRBD1 identical over 11 bases. The CDR3 loop spans 14 amino acids. V was pared by 4 bases and J by 5 bases, with 3 bases of the junction left unmatched. CDR1 is ENHRY and CDR2 is SYGVKD in the germline V gene.

The chain joins TRBV10-3 to TRBJ1-5, with D possibly TRBD1 on 6 matching bases. The V and J ends lost 5 bases and 0 bases respectively, with 8 bases between them. CDR3 length equals 14 residues. Germline CDR1 is ENHRY and CDR2 is SYGVKD. The CDR3 loop is CAISNRASNQPQHF. For the CDR3, the DNA is TGTGCCATCAGTAACAGGGCTAGCAATCAGCCCCAGCATTTT.

This rearrangement joins TRBV3-1 (or the pseudogene TRBV3-2) to TRBJ1-1; D possibly corresponds to TRBD1 (5 bases). This CDR3 spans 14 amino acids. Germline V CDR1 and CDR2: LGHDT, YNNKEL (reference sequence). V lost 4 bases and J lost 7, with 16 bases in between. The CDR3 is CASSPYGGNSEAFF. DNA for the CDR3: TGTGCCAGCAGCCCTTACGGGGGAAATAGTGAAGCTTTCTTT.